Reported below is one T cell receptor (beta chain). The CDR3 spans 16 residues. The V gene's germline CDR1 is MDHEN and CDR2 SYDVKM. J gave up 8 bases and V 6 bases, and 7 bases lay outside the gene matches. Time point specified: newly diagnosed GD, antithyroid drugs for less than 3 months. Extracted PBMC RNA gave rise to the TCR library. Arm-PCR of CDR3 regions and iRepertoire HTBI primers were the basis on which TCR beta libraries were built. MiXCR, run by TCRdb on the multiplex PCR reads, gives a single entry per CDR3 protein. The sample includes about 520,000 distinct CDR3 sequences, about 12% of them seen just once. These data come from a study of regulatory T cells in long-lasting Graves disease. In addition, the sample was reused for a study of T cells in Graves' hyperthyroidism and ophthalmopathy.

The rearrangement joins TRBV28 to TRBJ2-1; 16 nucleotides line up with TRBD2. The sequence came from a woman in her twenties or thirties with Graves disease. Sequencing was performed on peripheral blood mononuclear cells (PBMCs), taken at new diagnosis, from a patient treated with antithyroid drugs. The CDR3 DNA sequence: TGTGCCAGCAGACCCGGGACTAGCGGGAGGGGGGATGAGCAGTTCTTC. Translating it yields CASRPGTSGRGDEQFF.